This T cell receptor (beta chain) comes out of a study of siplizumab effects on memory and regulatory T cells. As to this clone: Its target is unknown.

Measured with immunoSEQ multiplex PCR; TCRdb has only the in-frame clones, and not every one. Of 6,000 to 6,500 clones in the sample, around three fifths are singletons; the top ten hold about 15%. J was trimmed by 3 bases and V by 3 bases; bases with no gene match: 17. CDR3 length equals 19 residues. The germline gives CDR1 MNHEY, CDR2 SMNVEV (reference sequence). Study outcomes and limitations: Naive-or-memory phenotypes were unassignable for roughly 80-96% of proliferating CD4+ or CD8+ clones. Both greater diversity than memory cells and a major contribution to the alloresponse seemed to characterize naive T cells.

This rearrangement joins TRBV27 to TRBJ2-1, with 7 bases that match TRBD1. This sequence was found in a human donor in good health. The sequenced sample was effector memory CD8+ T cells sorted from blood. Sample subset: unstimulated CD8+ effector memory T cells. The CDR3 DNA follows: TGTGCCAGCAGTTTCCCACAACCGGGACAGCTAACAAACTACAATGAGCAGTTCTTC. Translated: CASSFPQPGQLTNYNEQFF.